This T cell receptor beta chain was sequenced in a study of shared T cell receptors in the human thymus. The table came from immunoSEQ multiplex PCR; TCRdb's copy has only in-frame clones and leaves some out. The sample carries about 500,000 clones, about 80% recorded once. The CDR3 consists of 12 residues. V was trimmed by 6 bases and J by 3 bases, leaving 11 bases between them. CDR1 and CDR2 from the germline V gene are SQVTM and ANQGSEA. These records were also assigned to another study, of human thymus T cells. According to that study: The thymus tissue came from resections taken during corrective heart surgery.

The chain couples TRBV29-1 to TRBJ1-1; TRBD1 might be the D (5 bases). Sequencing was performed on thymocytes. The TCR comes from a boy younger than two with a congenital heart defect. CDR3 amino acids: CSVGGRDTEAFF. CDR3 nucleotide sequence: TGCAGCGTGGGGGGTAGGGACACTGAAGCTTTCTTT. Drawing the rest from reference TRBV29-1 and TRBJ1-1, the complete variable domain is SAVISQKPSRDICQRGTSLTIQCQVDSQVTMMFWYRQQPGQSLTLIATANQGSEATYESGFVIDKFPISRPNLTFSTLTVSNMSPEDSSIYLCSVGGRDTEAFFGQGTRLTVV.